Below are 19 T cell receptor beta chains sequenced from a single sample in a study of blood T cell repertoires in COVID-19 (dated by TCRdb to 2020 to 2021). Libraries came from the immunoSEQ multiplex PCR assay. The immuneACCESS repertoire file appears here via TCRdb, limited to in-frame rearrangements. These files lack a portion of the clones; in checked studies, under half of the deficit traces to unresolved V genes, and the cause of the others is not known. The sample has 200,000 to 300,000 clones on record, 86% of them singletons. Nearly 2% of the sample lies in the top ten. The sample comprised peripheral blood. These receptors were obtained from a man aged 25 to 40 with active or convalescent COVID-19.

Only a few counts were recorded for this clone. The chain recombines TRBV21-1 with TRBJ1-6; no DNA check was done on the table's D call, TRBD1. TRBV21-1 is a documented pseudogene. The CDR3 covers 15 residues. CDR3 in DNA: TGTGCCAGCAGCGAGGGACAGGGGGGCTTAAGGTCCCTCCACTTT. Amino acid sequence: CASSEGQGGLRSLHF.

The count of this clone is one. V is TRBV9 and J is TRBJ2-7, with D possibly matching TRBD2 (5 bases). Germline assignment: CDR1 SGDLS and CDR2 YYNGEE. Trimming shortened V by 4 bases and J by 6 bases, and 17 bases separated the two germline ends. This CDR3 contains 14 residues. The CDR3 is CASSLHSESGEQYF. The CDR3 DNA follows: TGTGCCAGCAGCCTCCACTCGGAGAGCGGCGAGCAGTACTTC.

V gene TRBV6-6 combines with J gene TRBJ1-3, with 9 positions matching TRBD1. CDR1 and CDR2 (germline): MNHNY, SVGAGI (reference sequence). Losses at the gene ends were 3 bases for V and 4 bases for J; bases not matched to a gene: 4. This CDR3 has 15 residues. CDR3 protein: CASSYGQGTGNTIYF. CDR3 nucleotide sequence: TGTGCCAGCAGTTATGGACAGGGGACAGGAAACACCATATATTTT.

V is TRBV7-2 and J is TRBJ1-6; no clear D. Deletions cut 4 bases from V and 3 bases from J, with 16 bases between. CDR1 and CDR2 (germline): SGHTA, FQGNSA. The CDR3 spans 17 residues. The CDR3 DNA reads TGTGCCAGCAGCTCAGGTTCCAAATTCAGCTATAATTCACCCCTCCACTTT. Its protein product is CASSSGSKFSYNSPLHF. Variable domain in full (rest from reference TRBV7-2 and TRBJ1-6): GAGVSQSPSNKVTEKGKDVELRCDPISGHTALYWYRQSLGQGLEFLIYFQGNSAPDKSGLPSDRFSAERTGGSVSTLTIQRTQQEDSAVYLCASSSGSKFSYNSPLHFGNGTRLTVT.

The V and J genes are TRBV19 and TRBJ1-1; 7 positions match TRBD1. Germline V CDR1 and CDR2: LNHDA, SQIVND (reference sequence). The V and J ends lost 7 bases and 1 base, in that order; junction bases with no gene match: 9. CDR3 size: 15 residues. CDR3 sequence reads: CASTSPGQRNTEAFF. In nucleotides, the CDR3 is TGTGCCAGTACCTCACCGGGACAGAGGAACACTGAAGCTTTCTTT.

Many counts were recorded for this clone. V and J are TRBV5-4 and TRBJ2-7; 7 nucleotides line up with TRBD2. The junction had 0 bases not matched to a gene; V was cut back by 2 bases and J by 4 bases. Per the germline V gene, CDR1 is SGHNT and CDR2 is YYREEE (reference sequence). The CDR3 is made up of 12 amino acids. The CDR3 loop is CASSFGGYEQYF. CDR3 in DNA: TGTGCCAGCAGCTTCGGGGGGTACGAGCAGTACTTC.

This clone was observed a few times. The chain uses TRBV7-8 and TRBJ1-3; D uncertain. The CDR3 length is 15 residues. The germline CDR1 and CDR2 sequences are SGHVS and FQNEAQ. The V end was cut by 5 bases, the J end by 0 bases, with 11 bases between. The CDR3 bases are TGTGCCAGCAGCCGTCAGGTTCCCTCTGGAAACACCATATATTTT. Amino acid sequence: CASSRQVPSGNTIYF.

J is TRBJ1-6 and V is TRBV9; possibly TRBD1 for D (6 bases). This CDR3 has 14 amino acids. In germline, CDR1 is SGDLS, CDR2 YYNGEE. V was trimmed by 2 bases and J by 8 bases, leaving 11 bases between them. CDR3 nucleotides: TGTGCCAGCAGCGTTCGCCAGGGGTATTCACCCCTCCACTTT. It is translated as CASSVRQGYSPLHF.

The chain combines TRBV4-3 with TRBJ2-1; maybe TRBD2 (5 bases). Germline CDR1 reads LGHNA; CDR2 reads YSLEER. This CDR3 is built from 19 residues. Trimming removed 4 bases at V and 0 bases at J, with 22 bases between. This CDR3 reads CASSRSQGRGGGSYNEQFF. In DNA form, the CDR3 reads TGCGCCAGCAGCCGCAGCCAAGGTCGGGGTGGCGGCTCCTACAATGAGCAGTTCTTC.

The chain has TRBV3-1 (or the pseudogene TRBV3-2) and TRBJ1-1; D perhaps matches TRBD1 (5 bases). The CDR3 spans 16 residues. Germline CDR1 and CDR2: LGHDT and YNNKEL (reference sequence). V lost 4 bases and J 1 base, leaving 16 bases between the germline ends. The CDR3 nucleotides read TGTGCCAGCAGCCTGACCCTCGGGGGAGGGAACACTGAAGCTTTCTTT. As protein: CASSLTLGGGNTEAFF.

This rearrangement joins TRBV30 to TRBJ1-2; D perhaps matches TRBD1 (5 bases). Trimming shortened V by 0 bases and J by 4 bases, and 12 bases separated the two germline ends. The CDR3 has 14 residues. Per germline, CDR1 GTSNPN and CDR2 SVGIG (reference sequence). CDR3 sequence reads: CAWSVRPGSYGYTF. The DNA for the CDR3 is TGTGCCTGGAGTGTACGTCCAGGGTCCTATGGCTACACCTTC.

This rearrangement joins TRBV9 to TRBJ2-7, with 7 bases matching TRBD2. Germline V gene lookup returns CDR1 SGDLS and CDR2 YYNGEE. After removal of 3 bases from V and 2 bases from J, the junction contained 5 bases not matched to a gene. This CDR3 region has 14 residues. The CDR3 sequence is CASSARGIPYEQYF. The CDR3 nucleotides read TGTGCCAGCAGCGCGCGGGGGATACCCTACGAGCAGTACTTC.

The chain joins TRBV12-5 to TRBJ2-3; 11 bases match TRBD2. The J segment lost 0 bases and the V segment lost 2 bases, leaving 10 bases of the junction unmatched. Germline assignment: CDR1 LGHNT and CDR2 FRNRAP. The CDR3 extends over 19 amino acids. Written as DNA, the CDR3 is TGTGCTAGTGGTTTGACATCGGGACTAGCGGCACGAAGCACAGATACGCAGTATTTT. Its protein is CASGLTSGLAARSTDTQYF.

This chain joins TRBV9 and TRBJ2-7; 8 bases are a match to TRBD1. The V segment lost 6 bases and the J segment 5 bases; nucleotides outside the gene matches: 16. The CDR3 spans 16 residues. Germline CDR1 and CDR2: SGDLS and YYNGEE. In nucleotides, the CDR3 is TGTGCCAGCACCGGCGCCCCCAGGGGGCTAATCAACGAGCAGTACTTC. It yields the protein CASTGAPRGLINEQYF.

The genes are TRBV7-9 and TRBJ2-7; 12 nucleotides agree with TRBD2. Germline values: CDR1 SEHNR, CDR2 FQNEAQ (reference sequence). This CDR3 region has 16 residues. The ends lost 1 base at V and 6 bases at J; junction bases unmatched: 7. CDR3 sequence: CASSLEPGLAGLEQYF. In DNA, the CDR3 is TGTGCCAGCAGCTTAGAACCGGGACTAGCGGGCCTCGAGCAGTACTTC.

As DNA, the CDR3 is TGTGCCAGCAGCGCGGGACTAGCGGGACACAATGAGCAGTTCTTC. Translated, it gives CASSAGLAGHNEQFF. The V call is TRBV7-3, the J call TRBJ2-1; 13 bases map to TRBD2. The CDR3 is made up of 15 amino acids. The V segment lost 5 bases and the J segment 5 bases; nucleotides outside the gene matches: 3. Germline loops: CDR1 SGHTA, CDR2 FQGTGA.

The rearrangement links TRBV5-1 to TRBJ2-5; D gene ambiguous. The CDR3 has 12 residues. Trimming left V 2 bases short and J 5 bases short, with 7 bases between. Germline lookup yields CDR1 SGHRS and CDR2 YFSETQ. The CDR3 coding sequence is TGCGCCAGCAGCTTCTACTTGGAGACCCAGTACTTC. It codes for CASSFYLETQYF.

J is TRBJ1-5 and V is TRBV19, with TRBD1 as a possible D gene (6 bases). Looked up from germline, CDR1 is LNHDA and CDR2 is SQIVND (reference sequence). Trimming pared 3 bases from V and 7 bases from J, leaving 16 bases between. The CDR3 length is 15 residues. The CDR3: CASSILQGPNQPQHF. The DNA of the CDR3 is TGTGCCAGTAGTATTTTACAGGGCCCCAACCAGCCCCAGCATTTT.

The rearrangement uses TRBV11-2 and TRBJ1-1; no definite D call. The CDR3 is 12 residues long. V was pared by 3 bases and J by 5 bases, with 7 bases between. CDR1 and CDR2 (germline): SGHAT, FQNNGV. This CDR3 reads CASSFAGTEAFF. The CDR3 nucleotides are TGTGCCAGCAGCTTCGCGGGGACTGAAGCTTTCTTT. Complete variable domain (other parts from reference TRBV11-2 and TRBJ1-1): EAGVAQSPRYKIIEKRQSVAFWCNPISGHATLYWYQQILGQGPKLLIQFQNNGVVDDSQLPKDRFSAERLKGVDSTLKIQPAKLEDSAVYLCASSFAGTEAFFGQGTRLTVV.